The 20 T cell receptor beta chains below all came from one sample that was sequenced in a study of blood T cell repertoires in COVID-19. The repertoire was sequenced with immunoSEQ multiplex PCR; TCRdb's copy has only in-frame clones and lacks some. The table includes roughly 160,000 clones, approximately 90% detected once. What was sequenced was peripheral blood. These receptors all stem from a woman in her 70s with COVID-19, enrolled during active disease.

This sequence joins TRBV5-5 and TRBJ1-4; D gene ambiguous. Germline CDR1 and CDR2: SGHKS and YYEKEE (reference sequence). Deletions cut 0 bases from V and 3 bases from J, with 18 bases between. The CDR3 covers 18 residues. DNA of the CDR3: TGTGCCAGCAGCTTGGTCCCCTTGGCCGTGCAGGCTAATGAAAAACTGTTTTTT. Its protein product is CASSLVPLAVQANEKLFF.

The CDR3 sequence: CASSLTPTNTEAFF. DNA for the CDR3: TGTGCCAGCAGCTTAACACCAACGAACACTGAAGCTTTCTTT. The chain uses TRBV3-1 (or the pseudogene TRBV3-2) and TRBJ1-1; D is unclear. Trimming shortened V by 5 bases and J by 1 base, and 11 bases separated the two germline ends. The CDR3 is 14 residues long. CDR1 LGHDT and CDR2 YNNKEL come from the germline V gene (reference sequence).

The chain combines TRBV5-4 with TRBJ1-6, with 8 bases identical to TRBD1. This CDR3 has 15 residues. With 6 bases clipped from V and 6 bases from J, the junction kept 8 bases outside the gene matches. The germline V gene has CDR1 SGHNT and CDR2 YYREEE (reference sequence). CDR3 nucleotide sequence: TGTGCCAGCACCAAAGGACAGGGTGGTAATTCACCCCTCCACTTT. Its translation is CASTKGQGGNSPLHF.

This sequence joins TRBV19 and TRBJ1-5; D perhaps matches TRBD1 (5 bases). Trimming took off 1 base at V and 3 bases at J, with 16 bases between the two ends. The CDR3 covers 17 residues. The germline V gene has CDR1 LNHDA and CDR2 SQIVND (reference sequence). CDR3 DNA: TGTGCCAGTAGTATAGCAGGGATTTCACGTTTCAATCAGCCCCAGCATTTT. Translating gives CASSIAGISRFNQPQHF.

This chain uses TRBV2 with TRBJ2-7, with 14 bases lining up with TRBD2. The ends lost 3 bases at V and 7 bases at J; junction bases unmatched: 5. Germline CDR1 is SNHLY and CDR2 is FYNNEI. This CDR3 is 15 amino acids long. CDR3 protein: CASSDPGLAGVEQYF. The CDR3, as DNA: TGTGCCAGCAGTGACCCGGGACTAGCGGGGGTAGAGCAGTACTTC.

This clone occurred a few times. The chain couples TRBV3-1 (or the pseudogene TRBV3-2) to TRBJ1-2; tentative D call: TRBD1 (6 bases). In germline, CDR1 is LGHDT, CDR2 YNNKEL (reference sequence). The CDR3 loop spans 13 amino acids. Trimming left V 3 bases short and J 9 bases short, with 14 bases between. The CDR3 bases are TGTGCCAGCAGCCAGAGGGGGAATCAACGCTACACCTTC. It is translated as CASSQRGNQRYTF.

The rearrangement links TRBV7-2 to TRBJ1-1; maybe TRBD1 (5 bases). Germline loops: CDR1 SGHTA, CDR2 FQGNSA. The V end lost 1 base, the J end lost 1 base, and 7 bases lay between the germline ends. This CDR3 spans 14 amino acids. CDR3 residues: CASSLVQGNTEAFF. In nucleotides, the CDR3 is TGTGCCAGCAGCTTAGTTCAGGGGAACACTGAAGCTTTCTTT.

This rearrangement joins TRBV5-1 to TRBJ1-6, with D perhaps matching TRBD1 (5 bases). Germline lookup yields CDR1 SGHRS and CDR2 YFSETQ. The CDR3 covers 14 residues. V was cut by 4 bases and J by 10 bases, with 15 bases left in between. CDR3 bases: TGCGCCAGCAGCGCGGGGACCGTGGGGTCACCCCTCCACTTT. Protein: CASSAGTVGSPLHF. The complete variable domain, with remaining parts taken from reference TRBV5-1 and TRBJ1-6, reads KAGVTQTPRYLIKTRGQQVTLSCSPISGHRSVSWYQQTPGQGLQFLFEYFSETQRNKGNFPGRFSGRQFSNSRSEMNVSTLELGDSALYLCASSAGTVGSPLHFGNGTRLTVT.

The chain joins TRBV10-3 to TRBJ2-5; the match to TRBD2 covers 15 bases. Germline CDR1 reads ENHRY; CDR2 reads SYGVKD. The CDR3 runs 16 residues. J was trimmed by 4 bases and V by 3 bases; bases with no gene match: 3. In DNA, the CDR3 is TGTGCCATCAGTGAAAGGACTAGCGGGGGGGGAGAGACCCAGTACTTC. Protein product: CAISERTSGGGETQYF.

The chain employs TRBV18 and TRBJ2-7; 7 positions agree with TRBD2. V shed 5 bases and J 6 bases; nucleotides not matched to a gene: 10. Germline-derived CDR1 and CDR2 are KGHSH and LQKENI. This CDR3 is 14 amino acids long. The CDR3 here is CASSTTSPYREQYF. As DNA, the CDR3 is TGTGCCAGCTCAACGACTAGCCCTTATCGCGAGCAGTACTTC.

The gene calls are TRBV24-1 and TRBJ2-1; TRBD2 is a possible D gene (6 bases). Trimming took 2 bases from V and 4 from J, leaving 17 bases between them. Germline loops: CDR1 KGHDR, CDR2 SFDVKD. The CDR3 is made up of 17 amino acids. CDR3 bases: TGTGCCACCAGTGATTCCCGGGCGCTGGGGACTTACAATGAGCAGTTCTTC. As protein: CATSDSRALGTYNEQFF.

The rearrangement links TRBV6-6 to TRBJ2-5, with unresolved D. Germline V lookup: CDR1 MNHNY, CDR2 SVGAGI (reference sequence). CDR3 length: 13 amino acids. With 1 base removed from V and 2 bases from J, the gap between germline ends came to 5 bases. The CDR3 DNA follows: TGTGCCAGCAGTTACTGGCGGCAAGAGACCCAGTACTTC. Translating it yields CASSYWRQETQYF.

The chain couples TRBV6-1 to TRBJ1-2; the D gene is possibly TRBD1 (5 bases). Germline lookup yields CDR1 MNHNS and CDR2 SASEGT. This CDR3 has 14 residues. V dropped 2 bases and J dropped 5 bases, with 12 bases sitting between them. The CDR3 DNA reads TGTGCCAGCAGTGAATCCGGAGCAGGGTATGGCTACACCTTC. Amino acids: CASSESGAGYGYTF.

This clone was counted a few times. This chain connects TRBV12-3 or TRBV12-4 to TRBJ2-2, with D tentatively TRBD2 (7 bases). V was trimmed by 10 bases and J by 4 bases, leaving 13 bases between them. The CDR3 extends over 13 amino acids. The DNA of the CDR3 is TGTGCCAACCGGGGGGCCGTCACCGGGGAGCTGTTTTTT. Protein product: CANRGAVTGELFF.

The rearrangement links TRBV28 to TRBJ1-6; a possible D gene is TRBD1 (5 bases). V was shortened by 5 bases and J by 5 bases, with 13 bases between the two germline ends. Germline V gives CDR1 MDHEN, CDR2 SYDVKM. This CDR3 has 15 residues. In DNA form, the CDR3 reads TGTGCCAGCAGTGAACCCGGGACTCATAATTCACCCCTCCACTTT. Its protein product is CASSEPGTHNSPLHF.

The chain uses TRBV4-2 and TRBJ1-2; D may be TRBD1 (5 bases). The CDR3 is 14 residues long. Per germline, CDR1 LGHNA and CDR2 YNFKEQ. V lost 3 bases and J lost 7, with 15 bases in between. In DNA, the CDR3 is TGTGCCAGCAGCCAGGACACTGGGGGGGTTGGCTACACCTTC. Translating it yields CASSQDTGGVGYTF.

V gene TRBV6-5 combines with J gene TRBJ1-4, with 11 bases matching TRBD1. This CDR3 has 15 residues. The ends lost 0 bases at V and 7 bases at J; junction bases unmatched: 1. The germline gives CDR1 MNHEY, CDR2 SVGAGI. The CDR3 here is CASSYSGTGGEKLFF. The CDR3 bases are TGTGCCAGCAGTTACTCCGGGACAGGGGGTGAAAAACTGTTTTTT.

This rearrangement joins TRBV5-1 to TRBJ2-3; 8 bases align to TRBD1. The V gene's germline CDR1 is SGHRS and CDR2 YFSETQ. The junction had 11 bases not matched to a gene; V was cut back by 0 bases and J by 14 bases. The CDR3 is made up of 14 amino acids. The CDR3 region is CASSLGTGTIVGYF. DNA for the CDR3: TGCGCCAGCAGCTTGGGGACAGGGACAATCGTGGGGTATTTT.

This chain uses TRBV4-1 with TRBJ2-5; D not certain. Per the germline V gene, CDR1 is MGHRA and CDR2 is YSYEKL. The CDR3 runs 15 residues. Trimming cost V 1 base and J 5 bases, with 14 bases left between them. CDR3 sequence: CASSQVSSPEETQYF. The CDR3 DNA reads TGCGCCAGCAGCCAAGTTTCTTCCCCGGAGGAGACCCAGTACTTC.

The J gene is TRBJ2-2, the V gene TRBV18; a possible D gene is TRBD1 (5 bases). Germline assignment: CDR1 KGHSH and CDR2 LQKENI. With 6 bases removed from V and 5 bases from J, the gap between germline ends came to 16 bases. CDR3 length equals 15 residues. CDR3 nucleotides: TGTGCCAGCTCCCCTTTGGGGCAGTGGACCGGGGAGCTGTTTTTT. Amino acid sequence: CASSPLGQWTGELFF.